A selection of T cell receptor beta chains follows, all from one sample in a study of cytomegalovirus exposure and HLA in healthy donors. The assay was immunoSEQ multiplex PCR, and TCRdb's table has in-frame clones only and misses some. The sample records about 140,000 clones, about 80% being singletons. Source material: PBMCs. These receptors were collected from a woman in her 40s in good health and CMV-seronegative. The CDR3 runs from the conserved cysteine through the conserved F or W. The D gene is left open where the match is weak. A clone size is listed for some rows: how often the clone was seen (once, few, many), or a class if it is expanded.

>-|TRBJ2-7|-|TRBV2
TGTGCCAGCGCGGGATACGACTACGAGCAGTACTTC
CASAGYDYEQYF
>-|TRBJ2-1|-|TRBV15
TGTGCCACCAGCAGAGATCGCGATGAGCAGTTCTTC
CATSRDRDEQFF
>few|TRBJ1-1|-|TRBV11-1
TGTGCCAGCAGCTTGGGAGGCTCCGGGCGCGCTGAAGCTTTCTTT
CASSLGGSGRAEAFF
>few|TRBJ2-1|TRBD2|TRBV19
TGTGCCAGTAGTAAGCGGGAAAGGGATGAGCAGTTCTTC
CASSKRERDEQFF
>once|TRBJ1-1|-|TRBV6-5
TGTGCCAGCAGTTACCTCATTGAGCAATCTGAAGCTTTCTTT
CASSYLIEQSEAFF
>-|TRBJ1-4|TRBD1|TRBV6-1
TGTGCCAGCAGCTATCGGACAGGGGATGAAAAACTGTTTTTT
CASSYRTGDEKLFF
>-|TRBJ1-6|-|TRBV7-2
TGTGCCAGCAGCTTAGACGGTTCACCCCTCCACTTT
CASSLDGSPLHF
>once|TRBJ2-1|-|TRBV6-5
TGTGCCAGCAGTTACGCGACAGCAAATGAGCAGTTCTTC
CASSYATANEQFF
>-|TRBJ2-7|-|TRBV21-1
TGTGCCAGCAGCGAAACTTTAACTCACGAGCAGTACTTC
CASSETLTHEQYF
>few|TRBJ1-1|-|TRBV10-1
TGCGCCAGCAGTGAGACTCAGGGGATACGACACTCTGAAGCTTTCTTT
CASSETQGIRHSEAFF
>-|TRBJ2-7|-|TRBV28
TGTGCCAGCAGTCCGTACCGTAGCGGAGACGAGCAGTACTTC
CASSPYRSGDEQYF
>-|TRBJ2-3|TRBD2|TRBV7-3
TGTGCCAGCAGTATACTAGCGGGAGCAGATACGCAGTATTTT
CASSILAGADTQYF
>-|TRBJ2-1|-|TRBV6-6
TGTGCCAGCAGTTATCGACTAGAGAGTGAGCAGTTCTTC
CASSYRLESEQFF
>-|TRBJ2-3|-|TRBV9
TGTGCCAGCAGCGCGGGGGTGGGGGGCACAGATACGCAGTATTTT
CASSAGVGGTDTQYF
>few|TRBJ1-5|-|TRBV11-2
TGTGCCAGCAGCTTAGAGGGGCAAAATCAGCCCCAGCATTTT
CASSLEGQNQPQHF
>few|TRBJ2-4|TRBD2|TRBV5-8
TGTGCCAGCAGCAAGGATAGCGGGAGTGGAGCCAAAAACATTCAGTACTTC
CASSKDSGSGAKNIQYF
>-|TRBJ2-3|-|TRBV14
TGTGCCAGCAGCTCGTGGTTGAGCCACGGAGATACGCAGTATTTT
CASSSWLSHGDTQYF
>-|TRBJ2-7|TRBD1|TRBV5-1
TGCGCCAGCAGCCGTGACAGGGGCGGGTCCTACGAGCAGTACTTC
CASSRDRGGSYEQYF
>-|TRBJ2-7|TRBD2|TRBV7-2
TGTGCCAGCAGCCCCCGGGGAGGCAGGGAGGGCTACGAGCAGTACTTC
CASSPRGGREGYEQYF
>-|TRBJ2-1|-|TRBV5-1
TGCGCCAGCAGCCTTGGTAGGGCCGGGGGTGGCAATGAGCAGTTCTTC
CASSLGRAGGGNEQFF
>-|TRBJ2-2|TRBD2|TRBV9
TGTGCCAGCAGCGTGCTGGCGGGAGGCACCGGGGAGCTGTTTTTT
CASSVLAGGTGELFF
>-|TRBJ1-2|TRBD1|TRBV6-5
TGTGCCAGCAGTTACATACCCACAGGGGGTGGCTATGGCTACACCTTC
CASSYIPTGGGYGYTF
>-|TRBJ2-3|TRBD2|TRBV29-1
TGCAGCGTTGGGGCCTTTCGACTAGCGGGAGATGGTCGCCGTATAGGTACGCAGTATTTT
CSVGAFRLAGDGRRIGTQYF
>once|TRBJ1-5|TRBD1|TRBV7-9
TGTGCCAGCAGCTTACAGGGGGCCGCCAATCAGCCCCAGCATTTT
CASSLQGAANQPQHF
>few|TRBJ1-2|TRBD1|TRBV14
TGTGCCAGCAGCTCCACGGACAGGGTTTTCCGGTATGGCTACACCTTC
CASSSTDRVFRYGYTF
>once|TRBJ1-5|-|TRBV21-1
TGTGCCAGCAGCCTCCGGGACAGAAGCAATCAGCCCCAGCATTTT
CASSLRDRSNQPQHF
>few|TRBJ1-1|TRBD1|TRBV27
TGTGCCAGCAGTTTAGCAGGGGGCATAGGTATCACTGAAGCTTTCTTT
CASSLAGGIGITEAFF
>few|TRBJ2-3|TRBD2|TRBV6-5
TGTGCCAGCAGTAATAGCGGGAGTAGCGTAGATACGCAGTATTTT
CASSNSGSSVDTQYF
>-|TRBJ2-2|-|TRBV19
TGTGCCAGTACAGTCCTGGCCCAAAACACCGGGGAGCTGTTTTTT
CASTVLAQNTGELFF
>-|TRBJ2-3|TRBD1|TRBV7-3
TGTGCCAGCAGCCCAGCGGACAGGGTCTCGACAGATACGCAGTATTTT
CASSPADRVSTDTQYF
>-|TRBJ2-7|-|TRBV9
TGTGCCAGCAGCGTAGAGGGTGGCAGGGGAGCGGAGGAGCAGTACTTC
CASSVEGGRGAEEQYF
>once|TRBJ1-5|-|TRBV4-3
TGCGCCAGCAGCCAAGAACGGTCGGGGGCCCAGCATTTT
CASSQERSGAQHF
>-|TRBJ1-1|TRBD1|TRBV6-5
TGTGCCAGCAGTGGTCATACAGGGGAGGCTTTCTTT
CASSGHTGEAFF
>-|TRBJ2-7|TRBD1|TRBV4-1
TGCGCCAGCGGACAGGGGTTAAACTACGAGCAGTACTTC
CASGQGLNYEQYF
>-|TRBJ2-1|TRBD1|TRBV5-3
TGTGCCAGAAGCTCGGGACAGGGAGGATCTGGGAATGAGCAGTTCTTC
CARSSGQGGSGNEQFF
>few|TRBJ2-2|-|TRBV19
TGTGCCAGTAGTATTGGTAGCACCGGGGAGCTGTTTTTT
CASSIGSTGELFF
>-|TRBJ2-5|-|TRBV12-5
TGTGCTAGTGGTTTCTCAGGCAGGGAGACCCAGTACTTC
CASGFSGRETQYF
>once|TRBJ1-3|TRBD1|TRBV27
TGTGCCAGCAGTCGAGGGACAGGGCTCGCCTCTGGAAACACCATATATTTT
CASSRGTGLASGNTIYF
>-|TRBJ2-2|TRBD2|TRBV4-2
TGTGCCAGCAGCCCCGCGTTGGGATCGGCGGGAGGGTCCGGGGAGCTGTTTTTT
CASSPALGSAGGSGELFF